These T cell receptor beta chains were read from a single sample in a study of regulatory T cells in long-lasting Graves disease. TCRdb called the multiplex PCR reads again in MiXCR, with one record for every CDR3 protein. Here the sample spans approximately 400,000 distinct CDR3 sequences, roughly a quarter being singletons. This sample comprised peripheral blood mononuclear cells (PBMCs), obtained when the disease was refractory, from a patient treated with antithyroid drugs. These receptor sequences come from a female donor with Graves disease. The CDR3 runs from the conserved cysteine through the conserved F or W. Fields, in order: D gene, clone size, V gene, J gene, CDR3 DNA, CDR3 protein. D genes are given only for firm matches. The listing skips clone size in some rows; elsewhere it reads once, few, many or a size class.

D gene: .
clone size: many
V gene: TRBV29-1
J gene: TRBJ1-2
CDR3 DNA: TGCAGCGTTGAGATAGTCGGGAGTCATGGCTACACCTTC
CDR3 protein: CSVEIVGSHGYTF

D gene: .
clone size: many
V gene: TRBV28
J gene: TRBJ2-1
CDR3 DNA: TGTGCCAGCTGGACGGAAAATGAGCAGTTCTTC
CDR3 protein: CASWTENEQFF

D gene: .
clone size: many
V gene: TRBV28
J gene: TRBJ1-4
CDR3 DNA: TGTGCCAGCAGTCCACGATCCCTCAGAAAACTGTTTTTT
CDR3 protein: CASSPRSLRKLFF

D gene: .
clone size: .
V gene: TRBV3-1
J gene: TRBJ1-5
CDR3 DNA: TGTGCCAGCAGCCAAGATTTTAGCAATCAGCCCCAGCATTTT
CDR3 protein: CASSQDFSNQPQHF

D gene: .
clone size: many
V gene: TRBV5-1
J gene: TRBJ1-5
CDR3 DNA: TGCGCCAGCAGCTTGGACGGGTCGAGTACGGTTAATCAGCCCCAGCATTTT
CDR3 protein: CASSLDGSSTVNQPQHF

D gene: .
clone size: few
V gene: TRBV20-1
J gene: TRBJ1-1
CDR3 DNA: TGCAGTGCTAGAGATCTCGACCGCCTACTTGAAGCTTTCTTT
CDR3 protein: CSARDLDRLLEAFF

D gene: TRBD2
clone size: many
V gene: TRBV28
J gene: TRBJ2-7
CDR3 DNA: TGTGCCAGCAGTTTGGGGCCTAGCGGGGGGAATTACGAGCAGTACTTC
CDR3 protein: CASSLGPSGGNYEQYF

D gene: .
clone size: few
V gene: TRBV19
J gene: TRBJ2-2
CDR3 DNA: TGTGCCAGTAGTATAGGGCCTACCGGGGAGCTGTTTTTT
CDR3 protein: CASSIGPTGELFF

D gene: .
clone size: many
V gene: TRBV11-1
J gene: TRBJ1-1
CDR3 DNA: TGTGCCAGCAGCCTCCGGGACAAGAACACTGAAGCTTTCTTT
CDR3 protein: CASSLRDKNTEAFF

D gene: .
clone size: .
V gene: TRBV6-1
J gene: TRBJ2-1
CDR3 DNA: TGTGCCAGCAGTACCGGGACTCGACCCAATGAGCAGTTCTTC
CDR3 protein: CASSTGTRPNEQFF

D gene: TRBD1
clone size: few
V gene: TRBV7-9
J gene: TRBJ1-4
CDR3 DNA: TGTGCCAGCAGCTTAGGGACAGGATCTGAAAAACTGTTTTTT
CDR3 protein: CASSLGTGSEKLFF

D gene: .
clone size: .
V gene: TRBV6-1
J gene: TRBJ1-1
CDR3 DNA: TGTGCCAGCAGACTCGGGGGTACTGAAGCTTTCTTT
CDR3 protein: CASRLGGTEAFF

D gene: .
clone size: many
V gene: TRBV6-1
J gene: TRBJ2-2
CDR3 DNA: TGTGCCAGCAGTCCCACACCTAGAGGCACCGGGGAGCTGTTTTTT
CDR3 protein: CASSPTPRGTGELFF

D gene: .
clone size: .
V gene: TRBV7-3
J gene: TRBJ2-3
CDR3 DNA: TGTGCCAGCAGCTTACTCAACGGACTATGGGATACGCAGTATTTT
CDR3 protein: CASSLLNGLWDTQYF

D gene: TRBD1
clone size: many
V gene: TRBV6-1
J gene: TRBJ1-5
CDR3 DNA: TGTGCCAGCAGTCCGACAGGGTTCAATCAGCCCCAGCATTTT
CDR3 protein: CASSPTGFNQPQHF

D gene: .
clone size: few
V gene: TRBV20-1
J gene: TRBJ1-5
CDR3 DNA: TGCAGTGCTAGTTCGGTCCGGGACGTTAGCAATCAGCCCCAGCATTTT
CDR3 protein: CSASSVRDVSNQPQHF

D gene: .
clone size: few
V gene: TRBV18
J gene: TRBJ2-3
CDR3 DNA: TGTGCCAGCTCACCACTCCCCAGACAGACAGATACGCAGTATTTT
CDR3 protein: CASSPLPRQTDTQYF

D gene: TRBD1
clone size: .
V gene: TRBV5-1
J gene: TRBJ2-7
CDR3 DNA: TGCGCCAGCAGCATCACCGGGACAGGGACGTACGAGCAGTACTTC
CDR3 protein: CASSITGTGTYEQYF

D gene: TRBD2
clone size: many
V gene: TRBV2
J gene: TRBJ2-2
CDR3 DNA: TGTGCCAGCAGTGCCCAGCGGGGAACCGGGGAGCTGTTTTTT
CDR3 protein: CASSAQRGTGELFF

D gene: TRBD1
clone size: many
V gene: TRBV28
J gene: TRBJ1-1
CDR3 DNA: TGTGCCAGCAGTTTGACAGGGGGCCTGGGCACTGAAGCTTTCTTT
CDR3 protein: CASSLTGGLGTEAFF

D gene: TRBD2
clone size: many
V gene: TRBV28
J gene: TRBJ2-2
CDR3 DNA: TGTGCCAGCAGTTTGTCTCTTAGCGGGAGGAGGAACACCGGGGAGCTGTTTTTT
CDR3 protein: CASSLSLSGRRNTGELFF

D gene: .
clone size: few
V gene: TRBV2
J gene: TRBJ1-3
CDR3 DNA: TGTGCCAGCAGTGAACGGAGGGCGGACTCTGGAAACACCATATATTTT
CDR3 protein: CASSERRADSGNTIYF

D gene: .
clone size: many
V gene: TRBV20-1
J gene: TRBJ2-5
CDR3 DNA: TGCAGTGCCCTCAGGACCAGAGGGGAGGAGACCCAGTACTTC
CDR3 protein: CSALRTRGEETQYF

D gene: .
clone size: few
V gene: TRBV27
J gene: TRBJ1-1
CDR3 DNA: TGTGCCAGCAGTGACCAACCGGGCTCCGGGTACACTGAAGCTTTCTTT
CDR3 protein: CASSDQPGSGYTEAFF

D gene: .
clone size: many
V gene: TRBV7-8
J gene: TRBJ1-1
CDR3 DNA: TGTGCCAGCAGCTTAGTAAGGGTGGCGGACACTGAAGCTTTCTTT
CDR3 protein: CASSLVRVADTEAFF

D gene: TRBD2
clone size: many
V gene: TRBV2
J gene: TRBJ2-2
CDR3 DNA: TGTGCCAGCAGTGTTTTAGCGGGAGACACCGGGGAGCTGTTTTTT
CDR3 protein: CASSVLAGDTGELFF

D gene: .
clone size: .
V gene: TRBV20-1
J gene: TRBJ2-2
CDR3 DNA: TGCAGTGCTAGAGATTCGGCCGCGCCTCGGCTGTTTTTT
CDR3 protein: CSARDSAAPRLFF

D gene: TRBD1
clone size: .
V gene: TRBV18
J gene: TRBJ1-1
CDR3 DNA: TGTGCCAGCTTAAGCAATAGGGGGCCAATGAACACTGAAGCTTTCTTT
CDR3 protein: CASLSNRGPMNTEAFF

D gene: .
clone size: many
V gene: TRBV30
J gene: TRBJ1-4
CDR3 DNA: TGTGCCTGGAACGGGGGCGGGAATGAAAAACTGTTTTTT
CDR3 protein: CAWNGGGNEKLFF

D gene: .
clone size: many
V gene: TRBV24-1
J gene: TRBJ1-5
CDR3 DNA: TGTGCCACCAGTGATTCAGGGCACAGGCAGCCCCAGCATTTT
CDR3 protein: CATSDSGHRQPQHF

D gene: TRBD2
clone size: once
V gene: TRBV14
J gene: TRBJ2-7
CDR3 DNA: TGTGCCAGCAGCCCCACGGGGGGGATCTACGAGCAGTACTTC
CDR3 protein: CASSPTGGIYEQYF

D gene: .
clone size: .
V gene: TRBV6-1
J gene: TRBJ2-2
CDR3 DNA: TGTGCCAGCAGTGCCCCCGGGAGGAACACCGGGGAGCTGTTTTTT
CDR3 protein: CASSAPGRNTGELFF

D gene: .
clone size: few
V gene: TRBV7-9
J gene: TRBJ1-1
CDR3 DNA: TGTGCCAGCAGCTTACTTGAGTACCCAAATGAGAACACTGAAGCTTTCTTT
CDR3 protein: CASSLLEYPNENTEAFF

D gene: .
clone size: many
V gene: TRBV28
J gene: TRBJ1-2
CDR3 DNA: TGTGCCAGCAGTTTCGTGGCAGAGAACTATGGCTACACCTTC
CDR3 protein: CASSFVAENYGYTF

D gene: .
clone size: many
V gene: TRBV6-2/TRBV6-3
J gene: TRBJ2-7
CDR3 DNA: TGTGCCAGCAGTTATTCAGGCCCCTACGAGCAGTACTTC
CDR3 protein: CASSYSGPYEQYF

D gene: .
clone size: .
V gene: TRBV20-1
J gene: TRBJ2-5
CDR3 DNA: TGCAGTGCTAGAGGACCCGGGTTAGGGGAGACCCAGTACTTC
CDR3 protein: CSARGPGLGETQYF

D gene: .
clone size: few
V gene: TRBV24-1
J gene: TRBJ1-5
CDR3 DNA: TGTGCCACCAGTGAGACCAATCAGCCCCAGCATTTT
CDR3 protein: CATSETNQPQHF

D gene: TRBD1
clone size: many
V gene: TRBV9
J gene: TRBJ2-7
CDR3 DNA: TGTGCCAGCAGCGTTTCGCCGGACAGGGGGAACGAGCAGTACTTC
CDR3 protein: CASSVSPDRGNEQYF

D gene: TRBD1
clone size: .
V gene: TRBV7-2
J gene: TRBJ2-6
CDR3 DNA: TGTGCCAGCAGCTTAGTGGCAGGGGGCGCGGCTGGGGCCAACGTCCTGACTTTC
CDR3 protein: CASSLVAGGAAGANVLTF

D gene: TRBD1
clone size: many
V gene: TRBV6-4
J gene: TRBJ2-7
CDR3 DNA: TGTGCCAGCAGTAAGACCCCGGGACAGGGGTACGAGCAGTACTTC
CDR3 protein: CASSKTPGQGYEQYF

D gene: TRBD1
clone size: many
V gene: TRBV2
J gene: TRBJ1-1
CDR3 DNA: TGTGCCAGCCGTAAGGACAGGGGCGGCACTGAAGCTTTCTTT
CDR3 protein: CASRKDRGGTEAFF